The next 7 T cell receptor beta chains were all read from a single sample in a study of glioma-infiltrating T cells. The iRepertoire nested amplicon-rescue multiplex PCR amplified TCR alpha and beta CDR3s from RNA. TCRdb itself ran the multiplex PCR reads through MiXCR, one entry per CDR3 protein. The profile shows 100,000 to 150,000 distinct CDR3 sequences, roughly 24% of them singletons. Source material: glioma tissue, nonneoplastic brain tissue, or PBMCs (not recorded which). The receptors derive from a human donor with low-grade glioma or glioblastoma, undergoing nonglioma brain surgery, or in good health (not recorded which).

Ten or more counts support this clonotype. The V and J genes are TRBV19 and TRBJ2-3; D is ambiguous. Per the germline V gene, CDR1 is LNHDA and CDR2 is SQIVND (reference sequence). The CDR3 totals 13 residues. Trimming took 7 bases from V and 2 from J, leaving 10 bases between them. The chain's CDR3 is CASKGRFTDTQYF. The CDR3 region has the DNA TGTGCCAGTAAAGGCAGGTTCACAGATACGCAGTATTTT.

This clonotype came up many times. The chain employs TRBV20-1 and TRBJ1-3; D call uncertain. The V end lost 6 bases, the J end lost 0 bases, and 12 bases lay between the germline ends. CDR3 length: 14 amino acids. The V gene's germline CDR1 is DFQATT and CDR2 SNEGSKA (reference sequence). The DNA of the CDR3 is TGCAGTGCGCTACAGTTTGACTCTGGAAACACCATATATTTT. Translated: CSALQFDSGNTIYF.

This clonotype showed up just a few times. The chain links TRBV18 to TRBJ2-3; no clear D. The germline V gene encodes CDR1 KGHSH and CDR2 LQKENI. This CDR3 comprises 13 residues. Deletions cut 5 bases from V and 0 bases from J, with 6 bases between. The CDR3 protein is CASSFRSTDTQYF. The DNA of the CDR3 is TGTGCCAGCTCATTTCGAAGCACAGATACGCAGTATTTT.

In regard to this clonotype: A junction boundary mismatches the germline segment, possibly from a read error. The chain combines TRBV29-1 with TRBJ2-3, with D maybe TRBD2 (5 bases). Germline CDR1 SQVTM, CDR2 ANQGSEA. CDR3 size: 13 residues. The CDR3 protein is CGVSAGGTDTQYF. CDR3 sequence (DNA): TGCGGCGTTTCGGCAGGAGGAACAGATACGCAGTATTTT.

In its sample, this clonotype was seen many times. The chain is built from TRBV7-9 and TRBJ2-5; TRBD1 might be the D (6 bases). Germline CDR1 and CDR2: SEHNR and FQNEAQ (reference sequence). The CDR3 is 12 residues long. V gave up 5 bases and J gave up 4 bases, with 8 bases separating them. The CDR3 coding sequence is TGTGCCAGCAGCCCGACAGGAGAGACCCAGTACTTC. It yields the protein CASSPTGETQYF.

This clonotype was seen at least ten times. The rearrangement joins TRBV15 to TRBJ2-2; no clear D. The V gene's germline CDR1 is LNHNV and CDR2 YYDKDF (reference sequence). CDR3 length: 13 amino acids. V lost 0 bases, J lost 6 bases, and 5 bases lay in between. CDR3 nucleotide sequence: TGTGCCACCAGCAGAGATCCAGCCGGGGAGCTGTTTTTT. Protein product: CATSRDPAGELFF.

This clonotype was picked up many times. The chain recombines TRBV28 with TRBJ1-1; no firm D call. The V end lost 5 bases, the J end lost 11 bases, and 24 bases lay between the germline ends. This CDR3 spans 15 amino acids. Germline lookup yields CDR1 MDHEN and CDR2 SYDVKM. The CDR3 DNA reads TGTGCCAGCAGTCCCTTCAACACGGGTCCTTATGGGGCTTTCTTT. Amino acid sequence: CASSPFNTGPYGAFF.